The rows below give T cell receptor beta chains drawn from one sample of a study of beta chain features in type 1 diabetes. The data were produced by immunoSEQ multiplex PCR, yet TCRdb's version contains in-frame clones alone and is incomplete. The profile shows some 150,000 clones, roughly 50% of them singletons. The sequencing sample was made of Tregs from blood. Receptors were obtained from a man between 18 and 29 years old in good health. Each CDR3 is given with its conserved first and last residue. The order of the fields is CDR3 protein, CDR3 DNA, D gene, V gene, clone size, J gene. A D gene is named only where the DNA matches it firmly. A clone size is listed for some rows: how often the clone was seen (once, few, many), or a class if it is expanded.

CASRTRGLESYEQYF TGTGCCAGCAGGACACGGGGACTAGAATCTTACGAGCAGTACTTC TRBD2 TRBV7-2 NA TRBJ2-7
CASSMGLAGGVEQFF TGTGCCAGCAGTATGGGGCTAGCGGGAGGAGTTGAGCAGTTCTTC TRBD2 TRBV28 NA TRBJ2-1
CASSPRGTLNTGELFF TGCGCCAGCAGCCCTAGAGGGACTCTGAACACCGGGGAGCTGTTTTTT NA TRBV5-1 NA TRBJ2-2
CASSFHRGGRQETQYF TGTGCCAGCAGCTTCCATCGGGGGGGCCGCCAAGAGACCCAGTACTTC TRBD2 TRBV7-2 NA TRBJ2-5
CASTTGGLSGANVLTF TGTGCCAGTACCACAGGGGGACTCTCTGGGGCCAACGTCCTGACTTTC TRBD1 TRBV19 NA TRBJ2-6
CASSVGGSEYGYTF TGTGCCAGCAGCGTTGGGGGCAGTGAATATGGCTACACCTTC NA TRBV9 NA TRBJ1-2
CASSFVRDNEQFF TGTGCCAGCAGCTTTGTGCGGGACAATGAGCAGTTCTTC NA TRBV7-2 few TRBJ2-1
CASSRDRSTDTQYF TGTGCCAGCAGTAGGGACAGGTCCACAGATACGCAGTATTTT TRBD1 TRBV6-5 NA TRBJ2-3
CASSRLARSYEQYF TGTGCCAGCAGCCGACTAGCGCGCTCCTACGAGCAGTACTTC TRBD2 TRBV27 NA TRBJ2-7
CASSYTRDYGYTF TGTGCCAGCAGCTACACCAGGGACTATGGCTACACCTTC NA TRBV7-9 few TRBJ1-2